Listed below are T cell receptor beta chains from one sample, sequenced in a study of cytomegalovirus exposure and HLA in healthy donors. Only in-frame clones appear in the TCRdb table, and some are missing; sequencing was by immunoSEQ multiplex PCR. The table has 200,000 or so clones, roughly 80% seen once. Sequencing was performed on PBMCs. All receptors derive from a young woman in good health and CMV-seropositive. Both conserved end residues are part of each CDR3. A D gene is named only where the DNA matches it firmly. Clone size is stated in some rows and not others, as once, few, many or a class when expanded.

v_gene	j_gene	abundance	d_gene	CDR3nt	CDR3aa
TRBV5-1	TRBJ1-5	.	TRBD1	TGCGCCAGCAGTGAGGGGGCGCGGAGCAATCAGCCCCAGCATTTT	CASSEGARSNQPQHF
TRBV13	TRBJ2-7	few	.	TGTGCCAGCAGCTTTGCTATTTCCTCCTACGAGCAGTACTTC	CASSFAISSYEQYF
TRBV4-3	TRBJ2-5	.	.	TGCGCCAGCAGCCAAGATTTCGGGGGTATAGGGGAAGAGACCCAGTACTTC	CASSQDFGGIGEETQYF
TRBV7-8	TRBJ1-3	.	.	TGTGCCAGCAGCTTAGAACAGGGTAGAAACACCATATATTTT	CASSLEQGRNTIYF
TRBV19	TRBJ2-5	few	TRBD1	TGTGCCAGTAGTTTTCGGGACAGGGGAGGAGAGACCCAGTACTTC	CASSFRDRGGETQYF
TRBV27	TRBJ1-1	.	.	TGTGCCAGCAGTTTCGAAAACAGGGTAACTGAAGCTTTCTTT	CASSFENRVTEAFF
TRBV14	TRBJ1-2	.	.	TGTGCCAGCAGCCTTCTTGGGGGGGTTGGCTACACCTTC	CASSLLGGVGYTF
TRBV28	TRBJ1-1	.	.	TGTGCCAGCAAAAAACCCTACAGGGTGGTGAACACTGAAGCTTTCTTT	CASKKPYRVVNTEAFF
TRBV15	TRBJ1-5	once	.	TGTGCCACCAGCACTACAGTGAATCAGCCCCAGCATTTT	CATSTTVNQPQHF
TRBV30	TRBJ1-2	.	TRBD1	TGTGCCTGGAGGGCCTCGGGACAGGGAAGCTATGGCTACACCTTC	CAWRASGQGSYGYTF
TRBV6-1	TRBJ1-5	.	TRBD1	TGTGCCAGCAGTGAGACGACAGGGAGTCAGCCCCAGCATTTT	CASSETTGSQPQHF
TRBV28	TRBJ1-2	.	TRBD1	TGTGCCACCCGACCGACAGGGGCTAATGGCTACACCTTC	CATRPTGANGYTF
TRBV5-1	TRBJ2-1	few	.	TGCGCCAGCAGCCCCGACCCGGGGGGCCTTTACAATGAGCAGTTCTTC	CASSPDPGGLYNEQFF
TRBV15	TRBJ2-7	.	.	TGTGCCACCAGCAGAGGTCGAGGAGCGGGTCATTACGAGCAGTACTTC	CATSRGRGAGHYEQYF
TRBV5-1	TRBJ2-4	once	.	TGCGCCAGCAGCCCCGGGGCAGGGGATTTGAACATTCAGTACTTC	CASSPGAGDLNIQYF
TRBV28	TRBJ1-2	.	.	TGTGCCAGCAGTCTCCGGGACAAGGGCTACACCTTC	CASSLRDKGYTF
TRBV29-1	TRBJ2-5	.	TRBD1	TGCAGCGTTGAAGTTCCCGGGACAGAGGCCAAGACCCAGTACTTC	CSVEVPGTEAKTQYF
TRBV27	TRBJ1-5	.	TRBD1	TGTGCCAGCAGTTTGGGCGCAGGGGCAGGGGGAGTTCAGCCCCAGCATTTT	CASSLGAGAGGVQPQHF
TRBV2	TRBJ2-3	.	.	TGTGCCAGCAGGCTAATGGTGAGACTTTCCACAGATACGCAGTATTTT	CASRLMVRLSTDTQYF
TRBV5-1	TRBJ2-3	.	TRBD2	TGCGCCAGCAGCATACTCGGGGGGGGATTAGATACGCAGTATTTT	CASSILGGGLDTQYF
TRBV9	TRBJ2-4	.	.	TGTGCCAGCAATTCCGAAAGGAGCCTATTAGCCAAAAACATTCAGTACTTC	CASNSERSLLAKNIQYF
TRBV9	TRBJ1-3	.	.	TGTGCCAGCAGCGTAGGCCCCCAGGACACCATATATTTT	CASSVGPQDTIYF
TRBV30	TRBJ1-1	once	.	TGTGCCTGGAAACGTAGTGGAGCTTTCTTT	CAWKRSGAFF
TRBV27	TRBJ2-1	.	TRBD2	TGTGCCAGCAGTTTCGTCCCTAGCGGGAACAATGAGCAGTTCTTC	CASSFVPSGNNEQFF
TRBV5-1	TRBJ2-7	.	.	TGCGCCAGCAGCCGAGGGGGGGCGTACGAGCAGTACTTC	CASSRGGAYEQYF
TRBV28	TRBJ1-3	.	.	TGTGCCACCCTATCCCCCCACTCTGGAAACACCATATATTTT	CATLSPHSGNTIYF
TRBV6-5	TRBJ1-2	.	.	TGTGCCAGCAGGGAACAGATTCTCGATGGCTACACCTTC	CASREQILDGYTF
TRBV7-9	TRBJ2-3	.	.	TGTGCCAGCAGCTTAGGTAGCCTGAGCACAGATACGCAGTATTTT	CASSLGSLSTDTQYF
TRBV2	TRBJ1-6	.	.	TGTGCCAGCAGTACGACCGGGAAAATACGTTATAATTCACCCCTCCACTTT	CASSTTGKIRYNSPLHF
TRBV6-5	TRBJ2-3	.	TRBD1	TGTGCCAGCAGTCACAGGGGGCGACGCACAGATACGCAGTATTTT	CASSHRGRRTDTQYF
TRBV7-9	TRBJ1-5	.	.	TGTGCCAGCAGCTTAGGGCATGTCCCTAATCAGCCCCAGCATTTT	CASSLGHVPNQPQHF
TRBV18	TRBJ2-7	.	TRBD2	TGTGCCAGCTCACCGGGGACTAGCGGGACCTACGAGCAGTACTTC	CASSPGTSGTYEQYF
TRBV19	TRBJ2-2	.	TRBD1	TGTGCCAGTAGTTCAGCGAGATACGGGACAGTTAACACCGGGGAGCTGTTTTTT	CASSSARYGTVNTGELFF
TRBV6-6	TRBJ2-2	.	TRBD1	TGTGCCAGTGAGACAGGGCCCCCCGGGCGGGTCGTGCTGTTTTTT	CASETGPPGRVVLFF
TRBV28	TRBJ2-5	few	TRBD1	TGTGCCAGCAGCAGAAGTCCCCAGGGGGCCACCCAGTACTTC	CASSRSPQGATQYF
TRBV5-1	TRBJ2-3	.	TRBD2	TGCGCCAGCAGCTTGACACTAGCGGGAGTAACGCAGTATTTT	CASSLTLAGVTQYF
TRBV9	TRBJ2-2	once	TRBD2	TGTGCCAGCAGCGTAGAGGCGGGGGGGCGAGCCGGGGAGCTGTTTTTT	CASSVEAGGRAGELFF
TRBV5-6	TRBJ2-1	.	TRBD2	TGTGCCAGCAGCTTGAGGGGACTAGCGGCCTCCAATGAGCAGTTCTTC	CASSLRGLAASNEQFF
TRBV25-1	TRBJ2-1	.	TRBD1	TGTGCCAGCACCCCCGACAGGGTGTCCTACAATGAGCAGTTCTTC	CASTPDRVSYNEQFF
TRBV19	TRBJ1-1	.	.	TGTGCCAGTAGTACCGAACTATGGCGGCAAACTGAAGCTTTCTTT	CASSTELWRQTEAFF
TRBV30	TRBJ2-7	.	.	TGTGCCTGGAGTCGGGGACTCGCAGGTTATGAGCAGTACTTC	CAWSRGLAGYEQYF
TRBV29-1	TRBJ1-5	few	TRBD1	TGCAGCGCGGGACAGAGGAATCAGCCCCAGCATTTT	CSAGQRNQPQHF
TRBV19	TRBJ1-2	.	.	TGTGCCAGTAGTCCCCGGGGTGGGGGCTACACCTTC	CASSPRGGGYTF
TRBV7-9	TRBJ2-7	.	TRBD1	TGTGCCAGCAGCTTAAATGTCGGGACAGAGTCCTACGAGCAGTACTTC	CASSLNVGTESYEQYF
TRBV12-5	TRBJ2-7	.	.	TGTGCTAGTGCCCGCGGGGACGAGCAGTACTTC	CASARGDEQYF
TRBV9	TRBJ2-3	.	.	TGTGCCAGCAGCGTAGGAGAAGCTAAGCCGTATTTT	CASSVGEAKPYF